This T cell receptor beta chain was sequenced in a study of identical twins. This clonotype was observed a few times. Germline lookup yields CDR1 LGHDT and CDR2 YNNKEL (reference sequence). CDR3 size: 16 residues. Germline trimming cut 4 bases from V and 2 bases from J; bases unmatched to any gene: 7. TCRdb redid the calling of the 5' RACE reads with MiXCR, one entry per CDR3 protein. The sample has a few hundred thousand distinct CDR3 sequences, 9% to 10% seen once. These data also formed part of another study, on yellow fever vaccine responses in identical twins.

The sequencing sample was made of PBMCs. This TCR came from a woman younger than 30 in good health. The chain is built from TRBV3-1 and TRBJ2-1, with 8 positions matching TRBD1. The CDR3: CASSPRDRSTYNEQFF. The CDR3 coding sequence is TGTGCCAGCAGCCCTAGGGACAGGTCGACCTACAATGAGCAGTTCTTC.